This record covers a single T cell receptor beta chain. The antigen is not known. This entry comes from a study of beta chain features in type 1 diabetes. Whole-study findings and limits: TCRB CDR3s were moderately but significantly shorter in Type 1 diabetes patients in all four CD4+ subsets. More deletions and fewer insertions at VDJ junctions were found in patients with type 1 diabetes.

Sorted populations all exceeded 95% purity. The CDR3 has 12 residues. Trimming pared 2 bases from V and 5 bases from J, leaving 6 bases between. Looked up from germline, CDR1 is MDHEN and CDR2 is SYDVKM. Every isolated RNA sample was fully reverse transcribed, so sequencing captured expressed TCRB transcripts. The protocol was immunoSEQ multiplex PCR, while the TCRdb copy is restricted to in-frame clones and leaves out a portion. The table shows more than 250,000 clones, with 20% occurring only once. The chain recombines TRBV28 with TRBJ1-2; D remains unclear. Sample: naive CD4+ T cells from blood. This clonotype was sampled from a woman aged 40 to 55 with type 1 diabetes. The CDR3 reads CASSLGDYGYTF. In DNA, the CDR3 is TGTGCCAGCAGTTTAGGAGATTATGGCTACACCTTC.